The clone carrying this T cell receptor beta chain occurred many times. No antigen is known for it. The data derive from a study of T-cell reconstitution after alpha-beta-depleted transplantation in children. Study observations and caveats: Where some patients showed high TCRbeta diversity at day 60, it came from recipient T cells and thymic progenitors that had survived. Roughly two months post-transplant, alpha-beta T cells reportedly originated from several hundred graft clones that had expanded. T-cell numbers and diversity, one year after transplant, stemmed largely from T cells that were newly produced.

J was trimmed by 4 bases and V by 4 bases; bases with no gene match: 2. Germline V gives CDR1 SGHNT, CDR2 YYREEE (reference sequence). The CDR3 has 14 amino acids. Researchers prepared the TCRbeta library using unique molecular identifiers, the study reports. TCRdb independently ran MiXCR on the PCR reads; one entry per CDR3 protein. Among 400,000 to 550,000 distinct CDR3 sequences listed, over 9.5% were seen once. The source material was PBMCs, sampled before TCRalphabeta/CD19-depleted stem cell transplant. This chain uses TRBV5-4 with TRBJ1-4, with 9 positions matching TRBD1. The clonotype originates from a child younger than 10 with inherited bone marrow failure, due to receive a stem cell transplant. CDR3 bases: TGTGCCAGCAGCCGGGACAGGGTTAATGAAAAACTGTTTTTT. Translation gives CASSRDRVNEKLFF.